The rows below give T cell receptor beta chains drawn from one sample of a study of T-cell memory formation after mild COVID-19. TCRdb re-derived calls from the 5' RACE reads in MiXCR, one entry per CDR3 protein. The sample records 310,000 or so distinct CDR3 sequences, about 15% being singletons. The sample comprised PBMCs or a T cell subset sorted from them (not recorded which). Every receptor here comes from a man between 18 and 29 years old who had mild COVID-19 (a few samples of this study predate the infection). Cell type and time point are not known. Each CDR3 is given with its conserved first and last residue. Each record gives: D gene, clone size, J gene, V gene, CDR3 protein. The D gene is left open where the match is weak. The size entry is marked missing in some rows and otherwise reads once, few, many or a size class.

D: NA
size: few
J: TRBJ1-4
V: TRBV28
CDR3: CASSLTTGPLPGELFF

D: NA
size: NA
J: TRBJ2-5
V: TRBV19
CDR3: CASSVAIGETQYF

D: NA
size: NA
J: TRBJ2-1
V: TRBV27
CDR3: CASSSTPGNNEQFF

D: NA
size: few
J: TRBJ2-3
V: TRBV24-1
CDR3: CATSERVGDTQYF

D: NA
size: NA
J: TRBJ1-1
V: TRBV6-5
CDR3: CASHHYFEDTEAFF

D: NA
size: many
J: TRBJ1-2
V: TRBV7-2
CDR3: CASSLWGGHGYTF

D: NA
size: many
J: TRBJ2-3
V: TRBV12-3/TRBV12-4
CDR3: CASSPVGGRGDTQYF

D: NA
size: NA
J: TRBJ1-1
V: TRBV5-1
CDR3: CASSLGVSVLNTEAFF

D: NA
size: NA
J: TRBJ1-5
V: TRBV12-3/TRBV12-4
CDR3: CASSSEGSWQPQHF

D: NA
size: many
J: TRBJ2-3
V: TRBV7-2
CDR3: CASSQTGSPPDTQYF

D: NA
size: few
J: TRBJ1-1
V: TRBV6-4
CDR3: CASSDSSENTEAFF

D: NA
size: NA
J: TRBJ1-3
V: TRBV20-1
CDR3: CSARDPGMAGNTIYF

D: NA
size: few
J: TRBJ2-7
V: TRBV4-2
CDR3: CASSQRTESLEQYF

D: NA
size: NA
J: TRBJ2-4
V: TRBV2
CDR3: CASSADPLGIQYF

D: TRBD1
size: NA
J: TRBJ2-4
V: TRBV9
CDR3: CASSGGTGGSKNIQYF

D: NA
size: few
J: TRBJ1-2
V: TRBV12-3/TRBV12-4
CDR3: CASSPDPNYGYTF

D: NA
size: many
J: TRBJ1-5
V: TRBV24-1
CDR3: CATSDLLGRSYNQPQHF

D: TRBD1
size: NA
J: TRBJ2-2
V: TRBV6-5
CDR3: CASSYSSDRVFWNTGELFF

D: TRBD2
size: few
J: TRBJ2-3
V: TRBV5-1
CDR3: CASSLGLAGESTDTQYF

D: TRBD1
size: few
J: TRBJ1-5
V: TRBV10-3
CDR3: CAISGDRGTQPQHF

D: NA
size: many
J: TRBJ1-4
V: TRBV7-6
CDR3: CASSFRATNEKLFF

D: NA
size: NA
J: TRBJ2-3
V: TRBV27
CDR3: CASSITGTDTQYF

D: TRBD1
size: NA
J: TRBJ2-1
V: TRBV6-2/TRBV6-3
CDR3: CASRGTGGNEQFF

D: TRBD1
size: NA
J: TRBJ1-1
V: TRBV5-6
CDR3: CASSLWGTVNTEAFF

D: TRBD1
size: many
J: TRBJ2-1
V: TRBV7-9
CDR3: CASSLFTGEFAYNEQFF

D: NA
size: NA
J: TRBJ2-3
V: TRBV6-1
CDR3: CASSTGSSTDTQYF

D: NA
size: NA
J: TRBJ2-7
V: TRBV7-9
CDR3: CASSLVGGREQYF

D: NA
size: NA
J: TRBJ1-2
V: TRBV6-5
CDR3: CASSYSIGGLGDTF

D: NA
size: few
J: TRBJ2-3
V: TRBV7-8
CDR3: CASSLRDLLASTDTQYF

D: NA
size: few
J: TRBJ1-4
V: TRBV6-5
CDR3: CASTRTGTPNEKLFF

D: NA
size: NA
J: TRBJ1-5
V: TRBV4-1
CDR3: CASSQDEGVRGNQPQHF

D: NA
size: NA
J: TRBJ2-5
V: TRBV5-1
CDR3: CASRFGGASETQYF

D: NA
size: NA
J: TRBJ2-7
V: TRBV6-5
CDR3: CASSYGQEEYEQYF

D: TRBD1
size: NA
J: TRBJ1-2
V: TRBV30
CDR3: CAWSEQGARGYTF

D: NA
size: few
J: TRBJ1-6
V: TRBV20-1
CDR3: CSARDLDSGGSSPLHF

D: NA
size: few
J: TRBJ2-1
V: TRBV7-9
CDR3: CASSREVSYNEQFF

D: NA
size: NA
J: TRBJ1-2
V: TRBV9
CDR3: CASSDSTQPTYGYTF

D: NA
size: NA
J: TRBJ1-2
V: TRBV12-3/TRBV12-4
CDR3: CASTAQGYGYTF

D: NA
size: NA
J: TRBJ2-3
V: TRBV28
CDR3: CASSFPDRADTQYF

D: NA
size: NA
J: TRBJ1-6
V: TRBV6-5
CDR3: CASSYSWGGRRYNSPLHF

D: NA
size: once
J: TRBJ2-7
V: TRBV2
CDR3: CASRGVSGEQYF

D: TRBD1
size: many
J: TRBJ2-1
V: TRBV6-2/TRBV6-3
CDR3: CASRTIQGSSYNEQFF

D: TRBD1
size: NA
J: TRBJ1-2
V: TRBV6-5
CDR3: CASRPGTVNYGYTF

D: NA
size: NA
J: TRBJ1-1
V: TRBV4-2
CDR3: CASSQVGGETNTEAFF

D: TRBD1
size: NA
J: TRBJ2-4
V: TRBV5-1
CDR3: CASKPGQGTGRNIQYF

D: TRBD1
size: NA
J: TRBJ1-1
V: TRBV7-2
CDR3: CASSWDRASTEAFF

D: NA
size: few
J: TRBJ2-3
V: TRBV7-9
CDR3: CASSSDSSTDTQYF

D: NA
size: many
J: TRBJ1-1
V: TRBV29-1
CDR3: CSVRPMNTEAFF

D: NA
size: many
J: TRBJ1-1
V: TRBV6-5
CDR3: CASSTQTENTEAFF

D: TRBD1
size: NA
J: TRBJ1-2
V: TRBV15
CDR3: CATSKDRNYGYTF

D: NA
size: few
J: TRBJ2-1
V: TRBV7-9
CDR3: CASSNSRSSYNEQFF

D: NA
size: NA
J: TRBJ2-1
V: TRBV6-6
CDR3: CASNHQYEQFF

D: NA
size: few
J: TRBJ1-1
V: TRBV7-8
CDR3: CASSWGSGPMTEAFF

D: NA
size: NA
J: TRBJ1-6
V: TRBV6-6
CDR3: CASSYRDVSPLHF

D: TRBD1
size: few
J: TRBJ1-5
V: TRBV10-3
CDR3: CAISASGGRQPQHF

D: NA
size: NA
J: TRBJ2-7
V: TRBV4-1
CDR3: CASSQDPSAYEQYF

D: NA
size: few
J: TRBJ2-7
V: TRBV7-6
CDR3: CASSARALPPGEQYF